This T cell receptor beta chain was identified during a study of regulatory T cells in long-lasting Graves disease (dated by TCRdb to about 2021). Describing the broader study: Persistent Graves' disease was defined as persistently positive TSH receptor autoantibodies together with antithyroid drug treatment for over 5 years. In the clinical cohort, patients with persistent Graves' disease had used antithyroid drugs for an average of about 9.3 years. The study was registered as a clinical trial and conducted in China. A total of approximately 35 samples were covered by TCR sequencing, comprising around 13 persistent and around 20 newly diagnosed Graves' disease patients. Persistent Graves' disease patients were compared with newly diagnosed Graves' disease patients by peripheral blood TCR sequencing and RNA sequencing. The full study reports these points: Sequencing and analysis were limited to the TCR beta chain. Preferential use of TRBV28, TRBJ1-2 and TRBJ2-5 was observed in persistent disease, whereas TRBV20-1 and TRBJ2-1 were favored in newly diagnosed disease. The authors noted that the small sample size was a limitation that may lower accuracy. Peripheral blood alone was examined, since thyroid tissue, which constituted the primary lesion, could not be accessed. Compared with newly diagnosed patients, persistent Graves' disease patients had lower TCR Shannon entropy and fewer highly expanded clones, which suggests clonal expansion. Persistent patients shared more public clonotypes among themselves (approximately 2,500) than newly diagnosed patients did (more than 850).

V loses 1 base of germline sequence and J loses 8 bases, and the interval between the two ends is 14 bases. The CDR3, cysteine through phenylalanine, is 13 amino acids long. Of the read, only the CDR3 DNA is kept; its 39 bases are in frame from base 1. CDR1 and CDR2, looked up from the germline V gene (reference sequence), are GTSNPN and SVGIG. Libraries were constructed by multiplex PCR. Sequencer: Illumina HiSeq 4000. To build TCR beta libraries, CDR3 regions were amplified by Arm-PCR using iRepertoire HTBI primers. Gel purification was performed on PCR products prior to sequencing. The study's own analysis went as follows. Gene usage analysis of CDR3 amino acid clonotypes used the roughly 62 TRBV and more than 13 TRBJ segments found across samples. Filtered high-quality paired reads were merged into contigs using COPE and FqMerger. BLAST was used to align contigs to IMGT TRBV, TRBD and TRBJ reference genes, and CDR3 was defined according to IMGT. Any clonotype with a frequency above 0.1% was classified as a highly expanded clone. Shannon entropy was used to measure repertoire diversity, and the Gini coefficient was used to measure V-J evenness. A clonotype was considered public if more than one individual shared it. TCRdb ran its own pipeline on the public reads, namely fastp trimming at Q25 and MiXCR clone calling, and kept in-frame beta chains. When rows share a CDR3 protein, they turn into one entry using the most common DNA and genes. TCRdb, not the authors, supplied the V and J calls. This sample holds around 400,000 distinct CDR3 sequences; over 20% were observed only once. The leading ten clones occupy over 11% of the sample.

This clonotype turned up a few times. This clone's antigen is unknown. No much larger clonotype is one base removed from it; base qualities were not supplied. Reading the label with the study, this specimen's time point is: persistent/refractory GD, antithyroid drugs over 5 years with positive TRAb. For both TCR sequencing and RNA sequencing, RNA was extracted from PBMCs in TRIzol. Graves' disease was diagnosed according to American Thyroid Association guidelines. Patients were recruited from an endocrinology department in Xi'an, China. From each patient, around 9.3 milliliters of peripheral blood was collected into an EDTA anticoagulant tube. Ficoll Paque Plus density gradient separation was used to isolate PBMCs, and no additional T cell sorting was done. An Agilent 2100 Bioanalyzer and agarose gel were used to check RNA quality, and a NanoDrop 2000 was used to measure RNA concentration.

This chain joins TRBV30 to TRBJ2-5; tentative D gene TRBD2, with 7 bases matching. Sequencing was performed on peripheral blood mononuclear cells (PBMCs), taken when the disease was refractory, from a patient treated with antithyroid drugs. The TCR comes from a female donor with Graves disease. The CDR3 protein: CAWSETRGGTQYF. The nucleotide sequence is given as TGTGCCTGGAGTGAAACGAGGGGGGGAACCCAGTACTTC.